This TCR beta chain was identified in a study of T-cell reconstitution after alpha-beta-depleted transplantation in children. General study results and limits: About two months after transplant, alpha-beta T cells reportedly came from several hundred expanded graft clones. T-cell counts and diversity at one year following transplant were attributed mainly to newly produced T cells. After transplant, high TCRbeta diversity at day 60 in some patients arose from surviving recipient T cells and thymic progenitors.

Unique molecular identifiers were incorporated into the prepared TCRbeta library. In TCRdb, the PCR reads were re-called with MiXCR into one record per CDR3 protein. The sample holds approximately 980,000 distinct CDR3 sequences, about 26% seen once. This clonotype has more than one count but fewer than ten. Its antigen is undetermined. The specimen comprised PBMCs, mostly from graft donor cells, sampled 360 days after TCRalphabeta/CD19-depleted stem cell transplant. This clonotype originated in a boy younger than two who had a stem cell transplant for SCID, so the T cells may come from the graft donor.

CDR3 DNA sequence: TGTGCCAGCAGTCCACGAACTAGCGGGGGACCCAATGAGCAGTTCTTC. This translates into CASSPRTSGGPNEQFF. The chain employs TRBV6-1 and TRBJ2-1, with 11 bases that match TRBD2. The junction had 9 bases not matched to a gene; V was cut back by 5 bases and J by 6 bases. This CDR3 has 16 amino acids. CDR1 is MNHNS and CDR2 is SASEGT in the germline V gene.